Following are 8 T cell receptor beta chains from one sample sequenced in a study of blood T cell repertoires in COVID-19. Generated by immunoSEQ multiplex PCR, the TCRdb table keeps only in-frame clones and is missing some. The data show around 130,000 clones, about four fifths seen once. Specimen: peripheral blood. Receptor source: a human donor in a cohort sampled during active COVID-19.

The rearrangement links TRBV3-1 (or the pseudogene TRBV3-2) to TRBJ2-1; 7 positions agree with TRBD2. After removal of 0 bases from V and 2 bases from J, the junction contained 1 base not matched to a gene. CDR3 length: 15 residues. Looked up from germline, CDR1 is LGHDT and CDR2 is YNNKEL (reference sequence). CDR3 residues: CASSQDGTTYNEQFF. The CDR3 nucleotides read TGTGCCAGCAGCCAAGATGGGACTACCTACAATGAGCAGTTCTTC.

The J gene is TRBJ2-1, the V gene TRBV6-4, with D possibly matching TRBD2 (7 bases). V was clipped by 6 bases and J by 7 bases, with 13 bases between them. This CDR3 is 13 amino acids long. Germline CDR1 MRHNA, CDR2 SNTAGT. CDR3 residues: CASSLGGPNEQFF. Here the CDR3 DNA reads TGTGCCAGCAGCCTCGGGGGGCCGAATGAGCAGTTCTTC.

This chain uses TRBV29-1 with TRBJ1-5; no clear D gene. This CDR3 has 13 residues. Trimming took off 0 bases at V and 6 bases at J, with 9 bases between the two ends. Germline CDR1 and CDR2: SQVTM and ANQGSEA. This CDR3 reads CSVEEGPGQPQHF. CDR3 bases: TGCAGCGTTGAAGAGGGTCCGGGTCAGCCCCAGCATTTT.

Notes on this clone: Relative to the germline gene, one junction end is altered; a read error may explain this. The chain couples TRBV2 to TRBJ1-1; TRBD1 might be the D (6 bases). The CDR3 contains 12 residues. Germline CDR1 is SNHLY and CDR2 is FYNNEI. Written as DNA, the CDR3 is TGTGCCAGCAGTGAACAGGACAGCGCCCCCCTCTTT. Translation: CASSEQDSAPLF.

The genes are TRBV7-8 and TRBJ2-7; TRBD1 matches 7 bases. V dropped 5 bases and J dropped 6; count of bases not matched to a gene: 7. This CDR3 has 13 residues. Germline V CDR1 and CDR2: SGHVS, FQNEAQ. In DNA, the CDR3 is TGTGCCAGCAGCCCCCTTGACAGGGCCGAGCAGTACTTC. Translated: CASSPLDRAEQYF.

Here the CDR3 DNA reads TGTGCCAGCACCCCAAGCGGCACCCACCCCACCCGATACGAGCAGTACTTC. It encodes CASTPSGTHPTRYEQYF. The chain is built from TRBV6-2 or TRBV6-3 and TRBJ2-7; perhaps TRBD2 as D (5 bases). The germline CDR1 and CDR2 sequences are MNHEY and SVGEGT. The CDR3 is made up of 17 amino acids. V was cut by 7 bases and J by 4 bases, with 26 bases left in between.

Only one count was recorded for this clone. The genes are TRBV30 and TRBJ2-1; 10 nucleotides line up with TRBD2. This CDR3 comprises 16 residues. After removal of 4 bases from V and 6 bases from J, the junction contained 12 bases not matched to a gene. CDR1 is GTSNPN and CDR2 is SVGIG in the germline V gene (reference sequence). CDR3 bases: TGTGCCTGGATTTCAACAGCGGGGGGGCAGTCCAATGAGCAGTTCTTC. Its protein is CAWISTAGGQSNEQFF.

The chain has TRBV5-1 and TRBJ2-5; tentative D call: TRBD1 (6 bases). V was trimmed by 4 bases and J by 2 bases, leaving 12 bases between them. The CDR3 sequence is 14 residues long. Germline CDR1 SGHRS, CDR2 YFSETQ. CDR3 sequence: CASSLQDSQETQYF. The CDR3 DNA sequence: TGCGCCAGCAGCCTACAGGACAGTCAAGAGACCCAGTACTTC. The whole variable domain, filled in from reference TRBV5-1 and TRBJ2-5, reads KAGVTQTPRYLIKTRGQQVTLSCSPISGHRSVSWYQQTPGQGLQFLFEYFSETQRNKGNFPGRFSGRQFSNSRSEMNVSTLELGDSALYLCASSLQDSQETQYFGPGTRLLVL.